Below, 6 T cell receptor beta chains from the same sample are listed, as sequenced in a study of blood T cell repertoires in COVID-19. Here immunoSEQ multiplex PCR was the method, and the copy in TCRdb shows in-frame clones only, minus some. The sample yields around 140,000 clones, approximately 84% seen once. Material: peripheral blood. The origin of the receptors is a woman in her fifties or sixties with acute or convalescent COVID-19.

The CDR3 reads CASSPIAGGEQYF. The CDR3, as DNA: TGTGCCAGCAGTCCCATAGCGGGAGGCGAGCAGTACTTC. J is TRBJ2-7 and V is TRBV12-3 or TRBV12-4; 10 nucleotides match TRBD2. V shed 5 bases, J shed 6 bases, and the junction held 4 bases outside the gene matches. The CDR3 spans 13 residues.

This clone was seen only once. Other DNA sequences in the sample encode the same CDR3. This chain uses TRBV28 with TRBJ1-6; TRBD1 matches 7 bases. The CDR3 runs 13 residues. Per germline, CDR1 MDHEN and CDR2 SYDVKM. V shed 6 bases, J shed 6 bases, and the junction held 2 bases outside the gene matches. CDR3: CASRPGGNSPLHF. The CDR3 DNA sequence: TGTGCCAGCAGACCAGGGGGTAATTCACCCCTCCACTTT. The entire variable domain, with the rest obtained from reference TRBV28 and TRBJ1-6, is as follows: DVKVTQSSRYLVKRTGEKVFLECVQDMDHENMFWYRQDPGLGLRLIYFSYDVKMKEKGDIPEGYSVSREKKERFSLILESASTNQTSMYLCASRPGGNSPLHFGNGTRLTVT.

The rearrangement joins TRBV18 to TRBJ1-2, with a weak D call TRBD1 (6 bases). CDR1 and CDR2 from the germline V gene are KGHSH and LQKENI. This CDR3 contains 13 residues. V was shortened by 3 bases and J by 7 bases, with 12 bases between the two germline ends. The CDR3 protein is CASSPGRGFGYTF. CDR3 in DNA: TGTGCCAGCTCACCCGGCAGGGGTTTTGGCTACACCTTC.

The chain couples TRBV5-8 to TRBJ1-4; 10 bases are a match to TRBD1. This CDR3 comprises 15 residues. Losses at the gene ends were 4 bases for V and 5 bases for J; bases not matched to a gene: 5. Germline CDR1 reads SGHTS; CDR2 reads YDEGEE. CDR3 sequence reads: CASSPGQGMNEKLFF. For the CDR3, the DNA is TGTGCCAGCAGCCCGGGACAGGGGATGAATGAAAAACTGTTTTTT. Variable domain in full (rest from reference TRBV5-8 and TRBJ1-4): EAGVTQSPTHLIKTRGQQATLRCSPISGHTSVYWYQQALGLGLQFLLWYDEGEERNRGNFPPRFSGRQFPNYSSELNVNALELEDSALYLCASSPGQGMNEKLFFGSGTQLSVL.

The chain joins TRBV7-9 to TRBJ2-1, with TRBD1 as a possible D gene (6 bases). This CDR3 contains 15 residues. Germline loops: CDR1 SEHNR, CDR2 FQNEAQ (reference sequence). The germline V and J ends were trimmed by 6 bases and 1 base, with 13 bases remaining between them. The DNA for the CDR3 is TGTGCCAGCAGATCAGCTCAGGGGTCCTACAATGAGCAGTTCTTC. Its translation: CASRSAQGSYNEQFF.

The chain joins TRBV5-1 to TRBJ1-2; D uncertain. The length of the CDR3 is 15 residues. Trimming pared 3 bases from V and 1 base from J, leaving 13 bases between. Germline assignment: CDR1 SGHRS and CDR2 YFSETQ. In DNA, the CDR3 is TGCGCCAGCAGCTGGGCCTCGAATAGTAACTATGGCTACACCTTC. Amino acids: CASSWASNSNYGYTF.